This TCR beta chain was sequenced for a study of T cell responses to AZD1222 COVID-19 vaccine. The germline V gene encodes CDR1 MDHEN and CDR2 SYDVKM. Trimming at V came to 8 bases and at J to 0 bases, leaving 7 bases not matched to a gene. The CDR3 runs 15 residues. The data were produced by immunoSEQ multiplex PCR, yet TCRdb's version contains in-frame clones alone and is incomplete. The data hold about 120,000 clones, with around 87% observed a single time. The chain links TRBV28 to TRBJ1-1, with 9 nucleotides matching TRBD1. The source material was peripheral blood, sampled 28 days after the second AZD1222 dose. This TCR was sampled from an adult who received the AZD1222 COVID-19 vaccine. CDR3 in amino acids: CASGTGGSMNTEAFF. CDR3 nucleotides: TGTGCCAGCGGAACAGGGGGCAGCATGAACACTGAAGCTTTCTTT.